A single sample gave rise to the 22 T cell receptor beta chains below, sequenced in a study of T-cell reconstitution after alpha-beta-depleted transplantation in children (dated by TCRdb to the mid-2010s). To prepare the library, PCR was applied. The run used an Illumina HiSeq 2500. To normalize quantification of the TCRbeta repertoire, the TCR libraries were built with molecular barcoding that relied on unique molecular identifiers. TCRdb reran the public reads through fastp at Q25 and MiXCR, keeping productive beta chains. Rows are combined by CDR3 protein, so each entry shows the most common genes and DNA. Across this sample there are about 350,000 distinct CDR3 sequences, with approximately 12% seen only once. Of the sample, approximately 4.3% falls within the top ten clones. The input for sequencing was PBMCs, taken from the stem cell graft. The receptors were sampled from a human donor who donated a stem cell graft to a child with Fanconi anemia.

This clonotype came up many times. This is likely a read error, given that the CDR3 carries no conserved phenylalanine or tryptophan at its end. No DNA is shown, since the ends of the CDR3 on it are uncertain; the CDR3 is the one TCRdb lists. The V gene is TRBV20-1, the J gene TRBJ1-1. The CDR3 has 11 amino acids, counting both end residues. CDR1 DFQATT and CDR2 SNEGSKA come from the germline V gene (reference sequence). CDR3 protein: CSARIGTSPII.

The sample holds many counts of this clonotype. The V gene is TRBV9, the J gene TRBJ1-3, with D possibly being TRBD1 (5 bases). The CDR3 covers 14 residues. Germline assignment: CDR1 SGDLS and CDR2 YYNGEE. V was clipped by 4 bases and J by 9 bases, with 17 bases between them. The CDR3 loop reads CASSTQTSGGTIYF. The DNA for the CDR3 is TGTGCCAGCAGCACCCAGACCTCCGGGGGCACCATATATTTT.

This clonotype was observed a handful of times. The CDR3 here is CASSFGQGNNEQFF. CDR3 sequence (DNA): TGTGCCAGCAGTTTCGGGCAGGGTAACAATGAGCAGTTCTTC. V gene TRBV12-3 or TRBV12-4 combines with J gene TRBJ2-1; tentatively, D is TRBD1 (5 bases). Trimming removed 3 bases at V and 5 bases at J, with 11 bases between. This CDR3 comprises 14 residues.

The chain carries TRBV29-1 and TRBJ2-5; 9 nucleotides match TRBD1. Trimming took 4 bases from V and 2 from J; bases not matched to a gene: 2. The CDR3 contains 13 residues. The germline gives CDR1 SQVTM, CDR2 ANQGSEA. The CDR3 spells CSVAGTGQETQYF. For the CDR3, the DNA is TGCAGCGTTGCCGGGACAGGGCAAGAGACCCAGTACTTC.

This clonotype was detected many times. The V call is TRBV12-3 or TRBV12-4, the J call TRBJ2-2, with a tentative D call TRBD2 (6 bases). This CDR3 comprises 17 residues. Trimming cost V 6 bases and J 4 bases, with 21 bases left between them. The CDR3 sequence is CASSDPEEGPATGELFF. DNA of the CDR3: TGTGCCAGCAGCGATCCGGAGGAGGGGCCAGCCACCGGGGAGCTGTTTTTT.

This clonotype was recorded at least ten times. The rearrangement uses TRBV29-1 and TRBJ1-6; D gene unclear. The V and J ends lost 7 bases and 8 bases respectively, with 15 bases between them. Germline values: CDR1 SQVTM, CDR2 ANQGSEA. CDR3 length: 13 amino acids. The CDR3 protein is CSAQHSGDSPLHF. The CDR3, as DNA: TGCAGCGCCCAACATAGTGGGGATTCACCCCTCCACTTT.

This clonotype has only a few counts. This rearrangement joins TRBV11-1 to TRBJ2-1; unclear D gene. The CDR3 extends over 15 amino acids. Per germline, CDR1 SGHAT and CDR2 FQDESV (reference sequence). Trimming removed 3 bases from V and 0 bases from J, with 9 bases in between. In nucleotides, the CDR3 is TGTGCCAGCAGCTTCCCAAGAAGCTCCTACAATGAGCAGTTCTTC. This translates into CASSFPRSSYNEQFF.

The V call is TRBV5-1, the J call TRBJ2-3; 7 bases are shared with TRBD1. The CDR3 totals 15 residues. V was pared by 2 bases and J by 4 bases, with 7 bases of the junction left unmatched. Germline loops: CDR1 SGHRS, CDR2 YFSETQ. The CDR3 DNA reads TGCGCCAGCAGCTTTGGGGACAGTGCCCCAGATACGCAGTATTTT. Amino acids: CASSFGDSAPDTQYF.

In this sample, this clonotype turned up many times. The chain couples TRBV7-9 to TRBJ1-5; 9 bases match TRBD1. Germline CDR1 reads SEHNR; CDR2 reads FQNEAQ (reference sequence). V gave up 5 bases and J gave up 4 bases; unmatched junction bases: 6. The length of the CDR3 is 15 residues. This CDR3 reads CASSLSGQGNQPQHF. The CDR3 DNA follows: TGTGCCAGCAGCCTCTCCGGACAGGGGAATCAGCCCCAGCATTTT.

In its sample, this clonotype was seen many times. The chain uses TRBV7-2 and TRBJ2-1; D remains unclear. The CDR3 is made up of 13 amino acids. The V end lost 2 bases, the J end lost 4 bases, and 6 bases lay between the germline ends. Germline lookup yields CDR1 SGHTA and CDR2 FQGNSA. CDR3 residues: CASSLTSYNEQFF. DNA of the CDR3: TGTGCCAGCAGCTTAACTTCTTACAATGAGCAGTTCTTC. The variable domain in full, with the rest retrieved from reference TRBV7-2 and TRBJ2-1, is GAGVSQSPSNKVTEKGKDVELRCDPISGHTALYWYRQSLGQGLEFLIYFQGNSAPDKSGLPSDRFSAERTGGSVSTLTIQRTQQEDSAVYLCASSLTSYNEQFFGPGTRLTVL.

The chain is built from TRBV3-1 and TRBJ1-2; D gene uncertain. V was pared by 5 bases and J by 0 bases, with 13 bases between. The CDR3 has 15 amino acids. Germline V gives CDR1 LGHDT, CDR2 YNNKEL (reference sequence). CDR3 DNA: TGTGCCAGCAGCACAGCTCTAGGAGCTAACTATGGCTACACCTTC. As protein: CASSTALGANYGYTF.

The V and J genes are TRBV20-1 and TRBJ2-7; the D gene is possibly TRBD1 (6 bases). The germline V gene encodes CDR1 DFQATT and CDR2 SNEGSKA (reference sequence). V gave up 0 bases and J gave up 5 bases, with 17 bases separating them. This CDR3 is 15 amino acids long. The CDR3, as DNA: TGCAGTGCTAGAGATCTGGAAGGGGGATTGAACGAGCAGTACGTC. Translation: CSARDLEGGLNEQYV.

Many counts were recorded for this clonotype. This chain joins TRBV12-3 or TRBV12-4 and TRBJ1-1; D remains ambiguous. Trimming stripped 6 bases from V and 1 base from J, with 9 bases between. The CDR3 runs 13 residues. DNA of the CDR3: TGTGCCAGCAGCTGGACCGAGAACACTGAAGCTTTCTTT. Protein: CASSWTENTEAFF.

The chain couples TRBV6-2 or TRBV6-3 to TRBJ1-5; no firm D call. Trimming took 2 bases from V and 1 from J, leaving 6 bases between them. Germline CDR1 and CDR2: MNHEY and SVGEGT. This CDR3 is 14 amino acids long. The DNA for the CDR3 is TGTGCCAGCAGTTACGGGTACAGCAATCAGCCCCAGCATTTT. Translated: CASSYGYSNQPQHF.

This clonotype was counted only a few times. The chain links TRBV29-1 to TRBJ2-3; TRBD1 matches 9 bases. This CDR3 is 14 amino acids long. Germline V gives CDR1 SQVTM, CDR2 ANQGSEA. With 7 bases clipped from V and 4 bases from J, the junction kept 9 bases outside the gene matches. The chain's CDR3 is CSGTGTGSADTQYF. The CDR3 DNA is TGCAGCGGAACCGGGACAGGGAGCGCAGATACGCAGTATTTT.

This clonotype was seen at least ten times. V gene TRBV2 combines with J gene TRBJ2-2; 12 bases map to TRBD1. This CDR3 has 14 amino acids. Germline trimming cut 8 bases from V and 6 bases from J; bases unmatched to any gene: 4. Germline V gene sequence: CDR1 SNHLY, CDR2 FYNNEI. CDR3 nucleotide sequence: TGTGCCAGCGGGACAGGGGGCAATTCCGGGGAGCTGTTTTTT. Translation: CASGTGGNSGELFF.

The V and J genes are TRBV3-1 and TRBJ2-1; D is perhaps TRBD2 (5 bases). V lost 0 bases and J 8 bases, leaving 11 bases between the germline ends. The CDR3 consists of 14 residues. Germline lookup yields CDR1 LGHDT and CDR2 YNNKEL (reference sequence). CDR3 in DNA: TGTGCCAGCAGCCAAGATTTGGAGGTGGATGAGCAGTTCTTC. Translation: CASSQDLEVDEQFF.

This clonotype was seen a handful of times. This chain uses TRBV18 with TRBJ1-6, with D hard to call. Germline V lookup: CDR1 KGHSH, CDR2 LQKENI. The CDR3 is 14 residues long. Trimming took off 3 bases at V and 4 bases at J, with 7 bases between the two ends. CDR3 residues: CASSPGTYNSPLHF. Written as DNA, the CDR3 is TGTGCCAGCTCACCGGGAACTTATAATTCACCCCTCCACTTT.

Only a few counts were recorded for this clonotype. The chain carries TRBV10-2 and TRBJ1-1; a possible D gene is TRBD1 (6 bases). Trimming left V 10 bases short and J 4 bases short, with 10 bases between. The CDR3 is 11 amino acids. The germline gives CDR1 WSHSY, CDR2 SAAADI. Here the CDR3 reads CATEGGTEAFF. CDR3 in DNA: TGCGCCACAGAGGGGGGCACTGAAGCTTTCTTT.

The V and J genes are TRBV6-2 or TRBV6-3 and TRBJ1-1; D is unclear. Germline loops: CDR1 MNHEY, CDR2 SVGEGT. This CDR3 is 12 amino acids long. The V end lost 5 bases, the J end lost 6 bases, and 10 bases lay between the germline ends. DNA of the CDR3: TGTGCCAGCAGTGGGCTGGTTCCTGAAGCTTTCTTT. Amino acid sequence: CASSGLVPEAFF.

V is TRBV7-8 and J is TRBJ2-3; D is tentatively TRBD1 or TRBD2 (5 bases each). Germline loops: CDR1 SGHVS, CDR2 FQNEAQ. The CDR3 totals 15 residues. The V and J ends lost 2 bases and 5 bases respectively, with 14 bases between them. CDR3 nucleotide sequence: TGTGCCAGCAGCTTATCCCACGGGGCCGGAGATACGCAGTATTTT. Encoded protein: CASSLSHGAGDTQYF.

In its sample, this clonotype was seen a few times. This chain links TRBV7-2 with TRBJ2-1, with 9 bases matching TRBD2. Per the germline V gene, CDR1 is SGHTA and CDR2 is FQGNSA. This CDR3 contains 15 residues. V was pared by 3 bases and J by 4 bases, with 4 bases of the junction left unmatched. The CDR3 region has the DNA TGTGCCAGCAGCTTCACTAGCGGGCGATACAATGAGCAGTTCTTC. Translating it yields CASSFTSGRYNEQFF.